These T cell receptor beta chains were read from a single sample in a study of HIV-infected patients and healthy controls. TCRdb ran MiXCR on the 5' RACE reads and lists one entry per CDR3 protein. Seen here are about 10,000 distinct CDR3 sequences, 10% observed once, and the top ten hold approximately 17%. The specimen comprised blood, sampled before antiretroviral therapy. These receptors originate from an adult with HIV infection. Both conserved end residues are part of each CDR3. D genes are given only for firm matches. Size is omitted from some rows. Given values are once, few, many or a class for expanded clones.

D gene	clone size	V gene	J gene	CDR3 DNA	CDR3 protein
-	-	TRBV30	TRBJ2-1	TGTGCCTGGGGAAAAGCAACCCGATACAATGAGCAGTTCTTC	CAWGKATRYNEQFF
-	many	TRBV6-2/TRBV6-3	TRBJ2-2	TGTGCCAGCAGTCCAATGGGAACCGGGGAGCTGTTTTTT	CASSPMGTGELFF
-	few	TRBV11-2	TRBJ2-7	TGTGCCAGCAGCTTATGGGCCTACGAGCAGTACTTC	CASSLWAYEQYF
-	-	TRBV11-2	TRBJ2-5	TGTGCCAGCAGCGTAGGGGGGACCCAAGAGACCCAGTACTTC	CASSVGGTQETQYF
-	many	TRBV7-9	TRBJ2-7	TGTGCCAGCAGCTTAAGATCCCCGGTCGAGCAGTACTTC	CASSLRSPVEQYF
-	many	TRBV28	TRBJ2-5	TGTGCCAGCAGTCCTATCCGAATGGGTCGGGAGACCCAGTACTTC	CASSPIRMGRETQYF
TRBD1	-	TRBV5-4	TRBJ2-1	TGTGCCAGCAGCCGGGACAGGGGCAATGAGCAGTTCTTC	CASSRDRGNEQFF
TRBD1	medium-sized	TRBV7-2	TRBJ1-1	TGTGCCAGCAGCAACTCTTCAACAGGGGCTGAAGCTTTCTTT	CASSNSSTGAEAFF
-	-	TRBV11-2	TRBJ2-3	TGTGCCAGCAGCAGGGAAGCAGATACGCAGTATTTT	CASSREADTQYF
-	many	TRBV4-2	TRBJ1-1	TGTGCCAGCAGCCCCCCCGGGGGAGTGAACACTGAAGCTTTCTTT	CASSPPGGVNTEAFF
-	many	TRBV9	TRBJ2-7	TGTGCCAGCAGCAGGCCGGGGGGCTCCATTCCCTACGAGCAGTACTTC	CASSRPGGSIPYEQYF
TRBD1	-	TRBV4-2	TRBJ1-5	TGTGCCAGCAGCCAACCATGGGACAGCACCAATCAGCCCCAGCATTTT	CASSQPWDSTNQPQHF
-	-	TRBV18	TRBJ2-3	TGTGCCAGCTCAGGCAGCACAGATACGCAGTATTTT	CASSGSTDTQYF
-	many	TRBV6-2/TRBV6-3	TRBJ2-2	TGTGCCAGCAGTTACGTCCGGGGCGGGACCGGGGAGCTGTTTTTT	CASSYVRGGTGELFF
TRBD1	many	TRBV27	TRBJ2-3	TGTGCCAGTAAATTCTTACAGGGGGATAGCACAGATACGCAGTATTTT	CASKFLQGDSTDTQYF
TRBD1	many	TRBV11-3	TRBJ2-1	TGTGCCAGCAGCCCAGGACAGGGGTGGAATGAGCAGTTCTTC	CASSPGQGWNEQFF
TRBD2	few	TRBV5-1	TRBJ2-7	TGCGCCAGCAGCTTGGTAGGACTAGCTGAATCCTACGAGCAGTACTTC	CASSLVGLAESYEQYF
-	many	TRBV28	TRBJ2-3	TGTGCCAGCAGTTTGTCCAGGGGGAGGGATACGCAGTATTTT	CASSLSRGRDTQYF
TRBD1	many	TRBV7-2	TRBJ2-7	TGTGCCAGCAGCACCCAGACAGGGTCCTACGAGCAGTACTTC	CASSTQTGSYEQYF
-	many	TRBV6-5	TRBJ2-7	TGTGCCAGCAGTTCAGTCTACTACGAGCAGTACTTC	CASSSVYYEQYF
-	many	TRBV7-2	TRBJ2-4	TGTGCCAGCAGCCCTAGGCTCCCGAACATTCAGTACTTC	CASSPRLPNIQYF
-	few	TRBV14	TRBJ2-1	TGTGCCAGCAGCCCCGGGCCGTATTCTCCGGATTTATACAATGAGCAGTTCTTC	CASSPGPYSPDLYNEQFF
-	many	TRBV7-9	TRBJ2-3	TGTGCCAGCAGCTTAAAGGGAATCACAGATACGCAGTATTTT	CASSLKGITDTQYF
TRBD1	many	TRBV4-1	TRBJ1-6	TGCGCCAGCAGCCAAGAACAGGGGACCTCCTATAATTCACCCCTCCACTTT	CASSQEQGTSYNSPLHF
TRBD1	many	TRBV6-5	TRBJ2-7	TGTGCCAGCAGTTACGCCTACAGGGGCTACGAGCAGTACTTC	CASSYAYRGYEQYF
-	many	TRBV5-1	TRBJ2-3	TGCGCCAGCAGCTCCCGACAGGATACGCAGTATTTT	CASSSRQDTQYF
-	-	TRBV3-1	TRBJ2-1	TGTGCCAGCAGCCAAGATTCGATTCCTAGCATCAATGAGCAGTTCTTC	CASSQDSIPSINEQFF
TRBD2	-	TRBV7-2	TRBJ2-5	TGTGCCAGCAGCCCCTCCAGCGGGAGGCCCCAAGAGACCCAGTACTTC	CASSPSSGRPQETQYF
TRBD1	medium-sized	TRBV29-1	TRBJ1-4	TGCAGCGTAGCCGGGACAGATGCTGAAAAACTGTTTTTT	CSVAGTDAEKLFF
-	-	TRBV6-2/TRBV6-3	TRBJ2-7	TGTGCCAGCAGTCCCCAGGGTGGAGGCGAGCAGTACTTC	CASSPQGGGEQYF
-	many	TRBV7-3	TRBJ2-4	TGTGCCAGCAGCCCATCCTTAGACCTAGCCAAAAACATTCAGTACTTC	CASSPSLDLAKNIQYF
-	many	TRBV5-4	TRBJ2-5	TGTGCCAGCAGCTCCCAATTAACAGGGATCGAGGAGACCCAGTACTTC	CASSSQLTGIEETQYF
TRBD2	-	TRBV15	TRBJ2-3	TGTGCCACCAGCAGGGACGGGGGGACTAGCACAGATACGCAGTATTTT	CATSRDGGTSTDTQYF
-	few	TRBV30	TRBJ2-3	TGTGCCTGGAGTAGGTCCGCCGATACGCAGTATTTT	CAWSRSADTQYF
-	many	TRBV10-3	TRBJ1-1	TGTGCCACCAGCCGCAGTGGGGTCGGCACTGAAGCTTTCTTT	CATSRSGVGTEAFF
TRBD1	many	TRBV28	TRBJ2-2	TGTGCCAGCAGTTGGACAGGGACGAACACCGGGGAGCTGTTTTTT	CASSWTGTNTGELFF
TRBD1	-	TRBV29-1	TRBJ2-5	TGCAGCGTTGAAGATGGTGCAGGGGGCCAGTACTTC	CSVEDGAGGQYF
-	-	TRBV4-3	TRBJ2-7	TGCGCCAGCAGCCAGGGCAGCTCCTACGAGCAGTACTTC	CASSQGSSYEQYF
TRBD2	-	TRBV5-6	TRBJ2-1	TGTGCCAGCAGCTTTGGACTAGCCGCATACAATGAGCAGTTCTTC	CASSFGLAAYNEQFF
-	few	TRBV27	TRBJ2-2	TGTGCCAGCAGTTTATCCCCCACCGGGGAGCTGTTTTTT	CASSLSPTGELFF
TRBD2	many	TRBV7-8	TRBJ2-3	TGTGCCAGCAGCTTAATGGGAGGGGCCCCCACAGATACGCAGTATTTT	CASSLMGGAPTDTQYF
TRBD2	many	TRBV20-1	TRBJ2-7	TGCAGCTGTAGCGGGTTGAGCTCCTACGAGCAGTACTTC	CSCSGLSSYEQYF
-	large	TRBV5-5	TRBJ2-1	TGTGCCAGCAGCTTGGAGGCAGGATCCAATGAGCAGTTCTTC	CASSLEAGSNEQFF
-	many	TRBV5-4	TRBJ2-3	TGTGCCAGCAGCTTGGCCCTGCATTCTAGCACAGATACGCAGTATTTT	CASSLALHSSTDTQYF
-	many	TRBV28	TRBJ2-7	TGTGCCAGCAGTTTTAACAGAGCCTACGAGCAGTACTTC	CASSFNRAYEQYF
TRBD2	once	TRBV7-8	TRBJ2-1	TGTGCCAGCAGCTTGATCGGGGGGGCGATGGCTACCAATGAGCAGTTCTTC	CASSLIGGAMATNEQFF
TRBD2	-	TRBV7-2	TRBJ2-3	TGTGCCAGCAGCCCTCGCCTAGCGGGGGCAGCAGATACGCAGTATTTT	CASSPRLAGAADTQYF
TRBD1	medium-sized	TRBV28	TRBJ1-5	TGTGCCAGCTCCGCAGGGGGCTTTCAGCCCCAGCATTTT	CASSAGGFQPQHF
TRBD2	many	TRBV30	TRBJ2-5	TGTGCCGGAAACCGGGGGGTTCAAGAGACCCAGTACTTC	CAGNRGVQETQYF
-	medium-sized	TRBV29-1	TRBJ1-2	TGCAGCGTCGGGGACATCTATAACTATGGCTACACCTTC	CSVGDIYNYGYTF
-	many	TRBV19	TRBJ1-5	TGTGCCAGTAGTATACCCCTCCCTGGACCGAGGAGGGATCAGCCCCAGCATTTT	CASSIPLPGPRRDQPQHF
-	many	TRBV5-1	TRBJ2-3	TGCGCCAGCAGCTTGGTCGTCGGGGGAAGCACAGATACGCAGTATTTT	CASSLVVGGSTDTQYF
TRBD2	many	TRBV5-1	TRBJ2-3	TGCGCCAGCAGCTTGCTTGCTAGCGGGAACACAGATACGCAGTATTTT	CASSLLASGNTDTQYF
TRBD1	medium-sized	TRBV9	TRBJ2-2	TGTGCCAGCAGCACGGGACAGGGGCCACTCCGCACCGGGGAGCTGTTTTTT	CASSTGQGPLRTGELFF
-	-	TRBV9	TRBJ2-1	TGTGCCAGCAGTCTTTCCAGGGGGGTTGACTACAATGAGCAGTTCTTC	CASSLSRGVDYNEQFF